Listed below are T cell receptor beta chains from one sample, sequenced in a study of control samples from healthy donors and cancer patients. Here immunoSEQ multiplex PCR was the method, and the copy in TCRdb shows in-frame clones only, minus some. Of about 49,000 clones listed, around 94% are singletons. The sequencing sample was made of PBMCs. These receptors came from a man aged 25-45 years with colorectal cancer. Each CDR3 is given with its conserved first and last residue. D genes are given only for firm matches. Some rows mark clone size as missing; the rest say once, few, many or name a class of expanded clone.

d_call	clone_size	v_call	j_call	cdr3_aa	cdr3_nt
NA	NA	TRBV27	TRBJ2-2	CASVKGTGELFF	TGTGCCAGCGTGAAGGGCACCGGGGAGCTGTTTTTT
TRBD2	once	TRBV2	TRBJ2-3	CASRGTSGGNTDTQYF	TGTGCCAGCAGGGGAACTAGCGGGGGGAATACAGATACGCAGTATTTT
NA	NA	TRBV21-1	TRBJ2-7	CASSPTRGVGEQYF	TGTGCCAGCAGCCCAACTAGGGGGGTCGGCGAGCAGTACTTC
NA	NA	TRBV3-1/TRBV3-2	TRBJ1-5	CASSRRGLGRGNQPQHF	TGTGCCAGCAGCCGTAGGGGGTTGGGTCGGGGCAATCAGCCCCAGCATTTT
NA	NA	TRBV30	TRBJ1-1	CAWTYRSNTEAFF	TGTGCCTGGACGTATAGGAGCAACACTGAAGCTTTCTTT
TRBD2	NA	TRBV7-9	TRBJ2-3	CASGLAGPDTQYF	TGTGCAAGCGGGCTAGCGGGTCCGGATACGCAGTATTTT
NA	NA	TRBV6-5	TRBJ1-3	CASSYGTGNTIYF	TGTGCCAGCAGTTACGGGACAGGAAACACCATATATTTT
TRBD2	NA	TRBV11-2	TRBJ2-1	CASKLSSGGKNNEQFF	TGTGCCAGCAAACTATCAAGCGGGGGGAAAAACAATGAGCAGTTCTTC
TRBD1	NA	TRBV13	TRBJ1-1	CASSSTRRGQGKNTEAFF	TGTGCCAGCAGCTCCACACGACGCGGACAGGGGAAGAACACTGAAGCTTTCTTT
TRBD1	once	TRBV6-5	TRBJ1-1	CASSSTPTGVKAFF	TGTGCCAGCAGTTCCACGCCGACAGGGGTGAAAGCTTTCTTT
NA	NA	TRBV4-1	TRBJ1-2	CASSSGGSSELVYGYTF	TGCGCCAGCAGCTCTGGGGGGTCCTCTGAATTGGTCTATGGCTACACCTTC
NA	once	TRBV27	TRBJ1-6	CASGLGQGNSPLHF	TGTGCCAGCGGGTTAGGGCAGGGTAATTCACCCCTCCACTTT
TRBD1	NA	TRBV19	TRBJ1-6	CATTGANSPLHF	TGTGCCACCACAGGGGCAAATTCACCCCTCCACTTT
TRBD2	NA	TRBV5-5	TRBJ2-1	CASSIWGLAGDPSYNEQFF	TGTGCCAGCAGCATCTGGGGCTTAGCGGGGGACCCCTCCTACAATGAGCAGTTCTTC
NA	NA	TRBV7-9	TRBJ1-3	CASSFMSGQGNTIYF	TGTGCCAGCAGCTTCATGTCGGGTCAAGGAAACACCATATATTTT